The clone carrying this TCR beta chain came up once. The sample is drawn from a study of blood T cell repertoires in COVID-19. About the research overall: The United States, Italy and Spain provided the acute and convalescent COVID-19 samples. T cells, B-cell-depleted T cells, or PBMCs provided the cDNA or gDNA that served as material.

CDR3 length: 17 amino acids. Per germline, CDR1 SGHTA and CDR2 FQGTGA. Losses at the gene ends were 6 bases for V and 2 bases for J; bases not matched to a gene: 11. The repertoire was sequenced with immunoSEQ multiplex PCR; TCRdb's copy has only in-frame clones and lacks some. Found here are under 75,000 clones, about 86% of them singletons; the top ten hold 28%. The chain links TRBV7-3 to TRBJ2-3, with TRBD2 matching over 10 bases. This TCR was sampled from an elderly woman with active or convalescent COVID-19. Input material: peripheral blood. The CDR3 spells CASSSAASGGLTDTQYF. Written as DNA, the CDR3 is TGTGCCAGCAGTTCGGCGGCTAGCGGGGGCCTCACAGATACGCAGTATTTT.